The 25 T cell receptor beta chains below all came from one sample that was sequenced in a study of OX40 agonist ivuxolimab in advanced cancers. Generated by immunoSEQ multiplex PCR, the TCRdb table keeps only in-frame clones and is missing some. The sample has around 84,000 clones, roughly 94% seen once. The sample consisted of CD4+ or CD8+ T cells sorted from blood, taken in a trial of the OX40 agonist ivuxolimab. Receptors were obtained from an adult with an advanced solid tumor such as melanoma, head and neck, liver or kidney cancer.

This sequence joins TRBV30 and TRBJ2-5, with D hard to call. Germline loops: CDR1 GTSNPN, CDR2 SVGIG (reference sequence). This CDR3 is built from 13 residues. V was clipped by 0 bases and J by 4 bases, with 9 bases between them. The DNA for the CDR3 is TGTGCCTGGAGTGTATGGGCGGTAGAGACCCAGTACTTC. Translation: CAWSVWAVETQYF.

The chain has TRBV5-1 and TRBJ1-2; possible D gene TRBD1, 5 bases. The CDR3 is made up of 12 amino acids. Trimming cost V 0 bases and J 7 bases, with 7 bases left between them. CDR1 is SGHRS and CDR2 is YFSETQ in the germline V gene. The CDR3 DNA follows: TGCGCCAGCAGCTTGGGACAGCGTGGCTACACCTTC. Its protein is CASSLGQRGYTF.

The V and J genes are TRBV5-1 and TRBJ2-2; D is unclear. This CDR3 has 13 residues. Germline CDR1 SGHRS, CDR2 YFSETQ. V lost 4 bases and J lost 8, with 12 bases in between. The CDR3 here is CASSPLGGGELFF. In DNA, the CDR3 is TGCGCCAGCAGCCCTCTGGGCGGAGGGGAGCTGTTTTTT.

The CDR3 DNA reads as TGTGCCAGCAGCTCGATGGATCCCTACAATGAGCAGTTCTTC. It is translated as CASSSMDPYNEQFF. The gene calls are TRBV7-9 and TRBJ2-1, with D hard to call. This CDR3 is built from 14 residues. Trimming pared 4 bases from V and 2 bases from J, leaving 9 bases between. The germline V gene has CDR1 SEHNR and CDR2 FQNEAQ (reference sequence).

The chain carries TRBV25-1 and TRBJ2-7, with 14 bases that match TRBD2. This CDR3 region has 15 residues. The trim removed 2 bases at V and 7 bases at J, leaving 4 bases unmatched. Germline V gene data show CDR1 as MGHDK and CDR2 as SYGVNS. CDR3: CASSERTSGRWEQYF. The CDR3 region has the DNA TGTGCCAGCAGTGAAAGGACTAGCGGGAGGTGGGAGCAGTACTTC.

This chain connects TRBV15 to TRBJ2-7; 7 bases are a match to TRBD1. The CDR3 consists of 14 residues. The V and J ends lost 2 bases and 2 bases, in that order; junction bases with no gene match: 3. Germline CDR1 is LNHNV and CDR2 is YYDKDF (reference sequence). The CDR3 here is CATSRYGQAYEQYF. The CDR3 coding sequence is TGTGCCACCAGCAGATACGGACAGGCCTACGAGCAGTACTTC.

In its sample, this clone was seen a few times. The chain is built from TRBV7-9 and TRBJ2-5; D unresolved. The CDR3 runs 15 residues. V was clipped by 5 bases and J by 2 bases, with 15 bases between them. Germline CDR1 is SEHNR and CDR2 is FQNEAQ (reference sequence). The CDR3 region has the DNA TGTGCCAGCAGCCGGGCCCCGCTACGGCAAGAGACCCAGTACTTC. Encoded protein: CASSRAPLRQETQYF.

Comments on this clone: The sample has other DNA sequences that encode this CDR3 too. V and J are TRBV27 and TRBJ2-5; unclear D gene. Germline V gene data show CDR1 as MNHEY and CDR2 as SMNVEV (reference sequence). Trimming took off 3 bases at V and 4 bases at J, with 3 bases between the two ends. CDR3 length: 11 residues. CDR3 in amino acids: CASSLGETQYF. Here the CDR3 DNA reads TGTGCCAGCAGTTTGGGAGAGACCCAGTACTTC.

The rearrangement uses TRBV27 and TRBJ2-2; 7 bases line up with TRBD2. The V gene end was trimmed by 0 bases and the J gene end by 5 bases; junction bases not matched to a gene: 15. In germline, CDR1 is MNHEY, CDR2 SMNVEV (reference sequence). This CDR3 comprises 19 residues. The CDR3 DNA reads as TGTGCCAGCAGTTTATCACCCCTGAGGCGGGAGAAGCGGACCGGGGAGCTGTTTTTT. Translating it yields CASSLSPLRREKRTGELFF.

This chain connects TRBV7-2 to TRBJ2-5, with D perhaps matching TRBD2 (6 bases). The CDR3 runs 18 residues. Germline CDR1 is SGHTA and CDR2 is FQGNSA. The germline V and J ends were trimmed by 4 bases and 3 bases, with 24 bases remaining between them. The CDR3: CASSSEREVGGEEETQYF. In DNA form, the CDR3 reads TGTGCCAGCAGCTCAGAGAGGGAGGTAGGAGGTGAGGAAGAGACCCAGTACTTC.

The chain joins TRBV15 to TRBJ2-7; 8 bases map to TRBD1. This CDR3 contains 13 residues. The V and J ends lost 1 base and 6 bases, in that order; junction bases with no gene match: 2. In germline, CDR1 is LNHNV, CDR2 YYDKDF (reference sequence). CDR3 nucleotide sequence: TGTGCCACCAGCAGAGGCAGGGGGCGCGAGCAGTACTTC. It specifies CATSRGRGREQYF.

The V gene is TRBV9, the J gene TRBJ1-2; D gene uncertain. The germline gives CDR1 SGDLS, CDR2 YYNGEE. Trimming pared 3 bases from V and 2 bases from J, leaving 5 bases between. The CDR3 runs to 12 residues. CDR3 nucleotide sequence: TGTGCCAGCAGCGACGTGAACTATGGCTACACCTTC. Protein product: CASSDVNYGYTF.

V usage is TRBV5-6 and J usage is TRBJ2-7, with TRBD2 matching 10 bases. Germline loops: CDR1 SGHDT, CDR2 YYEEEE. The CDR3 length is 16 residues. The V segment lost 4 bases and the J segment 6 bases; nucleotides outside the gene matches: 13. The CDR3 region is CASSPGGLAGVGEQYF. The CDR3 DNA reads as TGTGCCAGCAGCCCGGGAGGGCTAGCGGGAGTTGGCGAGCAGTACTTC.

The chain has TRBV7-9 and TRBJ2-7; tentative D call: TRBD1 (6 bases). This CDR3 spans 15 amino acids. Trimming shortened V by 1 base and J by 2 bases, and 12 bases separated the two germline ends. CDR1 is SEHNR and CDR2 is FQNEAQ in the germline V gene (reference sequence). DNA for the CDR3: TGTGCCAGCAGCTTAGGGGCAGGGGCCACCTACGAGCAGTACTTC. This codes for CASSLGAGATYEQYF.

The J gene is TRBJ2-1, the V gene TRBV18; 9 nucleotides line up with TRBD1. CDR3 length: 14 residues. After removal of 3 bases from V and 8 bases from J, the junction contained 5 bases not matched to a gene. The germline gives CDR1 KGHSH, CDR2 LQKENI. The CDR3 DNA sequence: TGTGCCAGCTCACCCGGGACAGGGTTCTATGAGCAGTTCTTC. As protein: CASSPGTGFYEQFF.

The chain recombines TRBV19 with TRBJ2-3; TRBD1 matches 12 bases. Germline-derived CDR1 and CDR2 are LNHDA and SQIVND (reference sequence). V lost 6 bases, J lost 2 bases, and 6 bases stayed unmatched. This CDR3 region has 16 residues. The CDR3 DNA sequence: TGTGCCAGTAGGCCCTGGGACAGGGGGCTCACAGATACGCAGTATTTT. It specifies CASRPWDRGLTDTQYF.

The J gene is TRBJ1-1, the V gene TRBV18; 7 positions agree with TRBD1. Germline values: CDR1 KGHSH, CDR2 LQKENI. V shed 8 bases, J shed 0 bases, and the junction held 15 bases outside the gene matches. CDR3 size: 17 residues. CDR3 amino acids: CASPRGEQGELNTEAFF. Written as DNA, the CDR3 is TGTGCCAGCCCCAGGGGGGAGCAGGGGGAATTGAACACTGAAGCTTTCTTT.

This clone occurred once. The chain is built from TRBV5-5 and TRBJ2-1, with TRBD2 matching 12 bases. Germline CDR1 and CDR2: SGHKS and YYEKEE (reference sequence). The CDR3 consists of 16 residues. Trimming at V came to 0 bases and at J to 6 bases, leaving 4 bases not matched to a gene. CDR3 DNA sequence: TGTGCCAGCAGCTTGGCCAGACTAGCGGGAGTCAATGAGCAGTTCTTC. Translating it yields CASSLARLAGVNEQFF.

The rearrangement joins TRBV6-5 to TRBJ1-1; D not resolved. The CDR3 extends over 13 amino acids. V was clipped by 6 bases and J by 4 bases, with 12 bases between them. Germline V CDR1 and CDR2: MNHEY, SVGAGI. DNA of the CDR3: TGTGCCAGCAGGAAGGACGGTGGCACTGAAGCTTTCTTT. As protein: CASRKDGGTEAFF.

The chain carries TRBV7-9 and TRBJ2-5, with D unclear. Germline CDR1 reads SEHNR; CDR2 reads FQNEAQ (reference sequence). The length of the CDR3 is 13 residues. Trimming removed 5 bases at V and 2 bases at J, with 9 bases between. CDR3 amino acids: CASSRLVQETQYF. The CDR3 region has the DNA TGTGCCAGCAGCCGACTGGTGCAAGAGACCCAGTACTTC.

V gene TRBV7-9 combines with J gene TRBJ2-7, with D possibly called TRBD1 or TRBD2 (5 bases each). This CDR3 has 17 amino acids. Per the germline V gene, CDR1 is SEHNR and CDR2 is FQNEAQ (reference sequence). V was cut by 8 bases and J by 2 bases, with 25 bases left in between. Written as DNA, the CDR3 is TGTGCCAGCTTTAAGGAAGGTTCCGGGACGTTGACCTACGAGCAGTACTTC. Its translation: CASFKEGSGTLTYEQYF.

This chain uses TRBV9 with TRBJ2-7; 7 bases match TRBD2. The CDR3 sequence is 13 residues long. The V segment lost 2 bases and the J segment 3 bases; nucleotides outside the gene matches: 2. Germline V lookup: CDR1 SGDLS, CDR2 YYNGEE. CDR3 region: CASSVSSGYEQYF. In nucleotides, the CDR3 is TGTGCCAGCAGCGTTTCTAGCGGCTACGAGCAGTACTTC.

V and J are TRBV13 and TRBJ2-7; 11 bases agree with TRBD2. Germline V CDR1 and CDR2: PRHDT, FYEKMQ (reference sequence). Trimming cost V 5 bases and J 0 bases; bases outside gene matches: 3. CDR3 length equals 15 residues. The CDR3 spells CASSRGLADSYEQYF. CDR3 nucleotides: TGTGCCAGCAGCCGGGGACTAGCGGACTCCTACGAGCAGTACTTC.

Comment on this clone: One end of the junction varies from germline; a read error may be responsible. V is TRBV7-7 and J is TRBJ2-5, with D perhaps TRBD2 (6 bases). The CDR3 covers 15 residues. Per germline, CDR1 SSHAT and CDR2 FNYEAQ (reference sequence). CDR3 bases: TGTGCTAGCAGCTCGGTGACTAGTCCTGTTGTGACCCAGTACTTC. Amino acid sequence: CASSSVTSPVVTQYF.

This chain joins TRBV21-1 and TRBJ1-2; the table names TRBD1, a call not compared with the DNA. TRBV21-1 has pseudogene status. This CDR3 spans 15 amino acids. Here the CDR3 DNA reads TGTGCCAGCAGCAAAGCTCAGGGCGACAACTATGGCTACACCTTC. This sequence encodes CASSKAQGDNYGYTF.